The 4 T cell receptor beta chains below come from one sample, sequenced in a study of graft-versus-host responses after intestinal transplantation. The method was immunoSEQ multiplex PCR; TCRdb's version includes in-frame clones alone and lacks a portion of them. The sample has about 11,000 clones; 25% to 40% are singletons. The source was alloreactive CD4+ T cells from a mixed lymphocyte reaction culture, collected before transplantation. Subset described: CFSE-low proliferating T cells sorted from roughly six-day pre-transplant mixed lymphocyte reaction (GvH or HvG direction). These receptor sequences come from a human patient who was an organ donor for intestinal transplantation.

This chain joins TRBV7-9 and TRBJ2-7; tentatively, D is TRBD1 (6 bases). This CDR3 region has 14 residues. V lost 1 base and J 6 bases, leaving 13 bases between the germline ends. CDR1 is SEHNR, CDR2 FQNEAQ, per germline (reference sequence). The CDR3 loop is CASSLDPTGSEQYF. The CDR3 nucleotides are TGTGCCAGCAGCTTAGACCCGACAGGTAGCGAGCAGTACTTC.

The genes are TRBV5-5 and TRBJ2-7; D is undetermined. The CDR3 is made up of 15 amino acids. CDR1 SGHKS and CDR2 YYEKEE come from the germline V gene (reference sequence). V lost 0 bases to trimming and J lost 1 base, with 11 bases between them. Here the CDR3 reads CASSLDPGLSYEQYF. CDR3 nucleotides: TGTGCCAGCAGCTTGGATCCGGGTCTGTCCTACGAGCAGTACTTC.

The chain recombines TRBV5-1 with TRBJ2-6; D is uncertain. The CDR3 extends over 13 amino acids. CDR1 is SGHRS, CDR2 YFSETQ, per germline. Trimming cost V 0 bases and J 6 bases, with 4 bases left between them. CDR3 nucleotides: TGCGCCAGCAGCTTGGTATTGGCCAACGTCCTGACTTTC. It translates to CASSLVLANVLTF. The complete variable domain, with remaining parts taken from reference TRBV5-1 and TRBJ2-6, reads KAGVTQTPRYLIKTRGQQVTLSCSPISGHRSVSWYQQTPGQGLQFLFEYFSETQRNKGNFPGRFSGRQFSNSRSEMNVSTLELGDSALYLCASSLVLANVLTFGAGSRLTVL.

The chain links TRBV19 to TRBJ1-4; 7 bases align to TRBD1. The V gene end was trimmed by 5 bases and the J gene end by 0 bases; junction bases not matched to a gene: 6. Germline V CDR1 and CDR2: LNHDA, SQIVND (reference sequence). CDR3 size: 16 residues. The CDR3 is CASSFNRGATNEKLFF. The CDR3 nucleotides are TGTGCCAGTAGTTTCAACAGGGGTGCAACTAATGAAAAACTGTTTTTT.